This T cell receptor beta chain was found in a study of blood T cell repertoires in COVID-19. Study details: Samples came from the United States, Italy and Spain, spanning acute and convalescent COVID-19.

As handled by the study authors: Estimates of nucleated cell counts were drawn from the amplification of reference gene primers. Generated by immunoSEQ multiplex PCR, the TCRdb table keeps only in-frame clones and is missing some. V and J calls and clone size are given by that table; D and trimming were obtained from the DNA. The sample has about 180,000 clones, roughly 85% seen once; the top ten hold roughly 8.6%. Germline assignment: CDR1 SGHDN and CDR2 FVKESK. V was clipped by 0 bases and J by 2 bases, with 14 bases between them. This CDR3 spans 17 amino acids. This sequence joins TRBV14 and TRBJ2-1; possibly TRBD1 for D (6 bases). Sequences were obtained from PBMCs or T cells enriched from blood (not recorded which). The TCR was taken from a woman aged 18-30 years who had recovered from COVID-19. The CDR3 bases are TGTGCCAGCAGCCAAGATAGAGGGGCAGGGGCCTACAATGAGCAGTTCTTC. Translating it yields CASSQDRGAGAYNEQFF. The variable domain in full, completed from reference TRBV14 and TRBJ2-1, reads EAGVTQFPSHSVIEKGQTVTLRCDPISGHDNLYWYRRVMGKEIKFLLHFVKESKQDESGMPNNRFLAERTGGTYSTLKVQPAELEDSGVYFCASSQDRGAGAYNEQFFGPGTRLTVL.